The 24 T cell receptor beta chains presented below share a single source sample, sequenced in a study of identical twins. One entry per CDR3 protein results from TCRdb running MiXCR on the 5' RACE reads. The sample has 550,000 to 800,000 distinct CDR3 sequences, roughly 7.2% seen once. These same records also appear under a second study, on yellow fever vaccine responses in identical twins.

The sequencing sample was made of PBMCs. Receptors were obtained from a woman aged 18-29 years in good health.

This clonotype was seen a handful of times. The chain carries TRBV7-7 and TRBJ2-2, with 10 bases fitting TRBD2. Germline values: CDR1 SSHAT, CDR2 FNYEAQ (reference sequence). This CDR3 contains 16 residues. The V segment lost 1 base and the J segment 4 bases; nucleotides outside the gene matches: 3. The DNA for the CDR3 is TGTGCCAGCAGCTTAGGGGGACTAGCGTCCACCGGGGAGCTGTTTTTT. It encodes CASSLGGLASTGELFF.

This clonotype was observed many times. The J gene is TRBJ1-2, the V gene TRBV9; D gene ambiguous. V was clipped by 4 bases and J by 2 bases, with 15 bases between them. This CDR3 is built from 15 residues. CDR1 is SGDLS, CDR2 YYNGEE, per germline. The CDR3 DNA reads TGTGCCAGCAGCCCCCAGTCGCGACTAAACTATGGCTACACCTTC. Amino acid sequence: CASSPQSRLNYGYTF.

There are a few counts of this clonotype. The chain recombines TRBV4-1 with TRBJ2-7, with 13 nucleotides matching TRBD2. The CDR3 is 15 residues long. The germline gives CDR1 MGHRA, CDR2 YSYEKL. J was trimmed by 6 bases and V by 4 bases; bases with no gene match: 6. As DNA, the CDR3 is TGCGCCAGCAGCCCGCCGGGACTAGCGGGAATCGAGCAGTACTTC. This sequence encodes CASSPPGLAGIEQYF.

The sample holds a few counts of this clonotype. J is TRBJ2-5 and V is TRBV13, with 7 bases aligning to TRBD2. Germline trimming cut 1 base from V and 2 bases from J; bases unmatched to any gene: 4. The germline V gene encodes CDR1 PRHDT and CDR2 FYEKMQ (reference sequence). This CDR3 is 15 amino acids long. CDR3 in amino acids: CASSLVGGGQETQYF. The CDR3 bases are TGTGCCAGCAGCTTAGTCGGGGGAGGGCAAGAGACCCAGTACTTC.

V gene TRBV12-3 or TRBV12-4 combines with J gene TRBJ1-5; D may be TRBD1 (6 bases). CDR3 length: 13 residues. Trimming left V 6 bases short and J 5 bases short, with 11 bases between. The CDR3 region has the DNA TGTGCCAGCAGGCCGACAGGATATCAGCCCCAGCATTTT. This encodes CASRPTGYQPQHF.

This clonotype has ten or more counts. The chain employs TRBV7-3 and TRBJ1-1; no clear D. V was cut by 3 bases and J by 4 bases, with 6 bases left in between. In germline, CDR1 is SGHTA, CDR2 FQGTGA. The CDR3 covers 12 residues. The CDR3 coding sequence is TGTGCCAGCAGCTTTGGAGTCACTGAAGCTTTCTTT. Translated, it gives CASSFGVTEAFF.

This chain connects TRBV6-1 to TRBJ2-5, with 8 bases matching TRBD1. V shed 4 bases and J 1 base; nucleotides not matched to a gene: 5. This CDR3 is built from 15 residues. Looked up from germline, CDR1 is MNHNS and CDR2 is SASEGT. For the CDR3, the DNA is TGTGCCAGCAGTGGGACAGGGTTTAGCCAAGAGACCCAGTACTTC. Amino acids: CASSGTGFSQETQYF.

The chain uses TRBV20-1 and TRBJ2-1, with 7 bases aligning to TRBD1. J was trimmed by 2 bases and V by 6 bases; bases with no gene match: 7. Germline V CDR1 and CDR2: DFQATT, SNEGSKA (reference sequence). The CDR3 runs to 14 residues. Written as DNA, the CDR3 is TGCAGTGCACTACCGGACAGGCCCTACAATGAGCAGTTCTTC. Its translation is CSALPDRPYNEQFF.

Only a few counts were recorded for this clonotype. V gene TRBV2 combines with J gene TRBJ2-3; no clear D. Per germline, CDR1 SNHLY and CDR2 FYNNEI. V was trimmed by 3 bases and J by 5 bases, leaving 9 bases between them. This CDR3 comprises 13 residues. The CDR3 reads CASSELRGDTQYF. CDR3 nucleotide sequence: TGTGCCAGCAGTGAGCTCCGTGGAGATACGCAGTATTTT. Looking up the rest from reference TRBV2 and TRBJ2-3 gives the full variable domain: EPEVTQTPSHQVTQMGQEVILRCVPISNHLYFYWYRQILGQKVEFLVSFYNNEISEKSEIFDDQFSVERPDGSNFTLKIRSTKLEDSAMYFCASSELRGDTQYFGPGTRLTVL.

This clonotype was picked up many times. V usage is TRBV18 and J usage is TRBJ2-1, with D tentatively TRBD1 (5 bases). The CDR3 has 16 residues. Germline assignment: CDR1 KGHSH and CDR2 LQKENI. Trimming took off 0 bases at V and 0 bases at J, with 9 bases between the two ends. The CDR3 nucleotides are TGTGCCAGCTCACCACCAGGGGCCCGCTCCTACAATGAGCAGTTCTTC. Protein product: CASSPPGARSYNEQFF.

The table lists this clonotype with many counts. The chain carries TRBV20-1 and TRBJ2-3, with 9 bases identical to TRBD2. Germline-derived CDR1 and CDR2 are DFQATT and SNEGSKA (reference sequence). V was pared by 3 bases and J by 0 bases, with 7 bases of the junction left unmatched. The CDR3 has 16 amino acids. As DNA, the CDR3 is TGCAGTGCTAGTGCTAGCGGGACGTTCAGCACAGATACGCAGTATTTT. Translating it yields CSASASGTFSTDTQYF.

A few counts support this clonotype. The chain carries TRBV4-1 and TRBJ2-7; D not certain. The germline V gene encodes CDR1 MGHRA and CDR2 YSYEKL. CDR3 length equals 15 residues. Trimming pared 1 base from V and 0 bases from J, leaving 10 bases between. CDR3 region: CASSQVLLSSYEQYF. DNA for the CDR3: TGCGCCAGCAGCCAAGTGTTGCTGAGCTCCTACGAGCAGTACTTC.

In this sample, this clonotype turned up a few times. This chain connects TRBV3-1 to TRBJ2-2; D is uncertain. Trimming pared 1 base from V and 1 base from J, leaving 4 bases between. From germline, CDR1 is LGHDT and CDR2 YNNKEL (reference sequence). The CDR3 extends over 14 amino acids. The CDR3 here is CASSQVWNTGELFF. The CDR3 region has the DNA TGTGCCAGCAGCCAAGTTTGGAACACCGGGGAGCTGTTTTTT.

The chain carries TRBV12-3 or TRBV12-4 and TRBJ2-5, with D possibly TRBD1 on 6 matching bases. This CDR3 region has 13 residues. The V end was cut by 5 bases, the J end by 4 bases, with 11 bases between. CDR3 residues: CASSPTGPETQYF. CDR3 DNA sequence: TGTGCCAGCAGTCCCACAGGGCCAGAGACCCAGTACTTC.

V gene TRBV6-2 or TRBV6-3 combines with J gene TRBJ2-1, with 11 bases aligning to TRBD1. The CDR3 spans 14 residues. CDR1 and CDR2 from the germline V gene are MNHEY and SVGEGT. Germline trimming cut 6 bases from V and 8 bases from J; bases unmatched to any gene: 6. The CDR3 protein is CASRRGQGVYEQFF. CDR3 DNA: TGTGCCAGCAGACGGGGACAGGGGGTCTATGAGCAGTTCTTC.

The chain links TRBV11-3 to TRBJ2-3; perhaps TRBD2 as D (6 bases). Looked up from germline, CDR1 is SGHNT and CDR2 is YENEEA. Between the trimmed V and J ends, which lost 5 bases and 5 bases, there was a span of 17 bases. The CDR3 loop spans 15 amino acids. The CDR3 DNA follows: TGTGCCAGCAGCCCCGGGGGTTCTCGTGGAGATACGCAGTATTTT. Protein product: CASSPGGSRGDTQYF.

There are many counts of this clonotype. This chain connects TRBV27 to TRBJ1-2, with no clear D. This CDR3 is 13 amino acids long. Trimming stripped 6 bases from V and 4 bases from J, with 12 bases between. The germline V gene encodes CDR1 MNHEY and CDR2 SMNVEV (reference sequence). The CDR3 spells CASRAGYPYGYTF. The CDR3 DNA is TGTGCCAGCAGGGCGGGGTATCCCTATGGCTACACCTTC.

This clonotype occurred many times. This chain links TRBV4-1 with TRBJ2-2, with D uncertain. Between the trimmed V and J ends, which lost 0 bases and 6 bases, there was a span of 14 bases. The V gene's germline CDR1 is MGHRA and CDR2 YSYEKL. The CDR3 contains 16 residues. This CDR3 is CASSQDPLYMAGELFF. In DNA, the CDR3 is TGCGCCAGCAGCCAAGACCCCCTCTATATGGCCGGGGAGCTGTTTTTT.

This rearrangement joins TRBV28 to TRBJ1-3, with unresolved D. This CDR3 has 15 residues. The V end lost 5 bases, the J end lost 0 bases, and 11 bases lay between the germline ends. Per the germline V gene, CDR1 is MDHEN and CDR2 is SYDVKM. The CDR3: CASSGEGLSGNTIYF. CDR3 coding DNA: TGTGCCAGCAGTGGTGAAGGGCTCTCTGGAAACACCATATATTTT. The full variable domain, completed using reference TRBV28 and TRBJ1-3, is DVKVTQSSRYLVKRTGEKVFLECVQDMDHENMFWYRQDPGLGLRLIYFSYDVKMKEKGDIPEGYSVSREKKERFSLILESASTNQTSMYLCASSGEGLSGNTIYFGEGSWLTVV.

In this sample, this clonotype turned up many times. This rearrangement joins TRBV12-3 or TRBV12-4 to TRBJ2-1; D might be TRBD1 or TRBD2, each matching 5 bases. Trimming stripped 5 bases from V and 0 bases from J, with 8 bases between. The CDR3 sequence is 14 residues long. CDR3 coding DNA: TGTGCCAGCAGTGTGAGGGGCTCCTACAATGAGCAGTTCTTC. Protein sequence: CASSVRGSYNEQFF.

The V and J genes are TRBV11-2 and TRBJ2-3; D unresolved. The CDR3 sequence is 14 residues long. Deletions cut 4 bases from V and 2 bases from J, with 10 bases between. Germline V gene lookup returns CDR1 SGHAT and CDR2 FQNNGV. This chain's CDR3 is CASSSRQTTDTQYF. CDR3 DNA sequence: TGTGCCAGCAGCTCCCGGCAGACCACAGATACGCAGTATTTT.

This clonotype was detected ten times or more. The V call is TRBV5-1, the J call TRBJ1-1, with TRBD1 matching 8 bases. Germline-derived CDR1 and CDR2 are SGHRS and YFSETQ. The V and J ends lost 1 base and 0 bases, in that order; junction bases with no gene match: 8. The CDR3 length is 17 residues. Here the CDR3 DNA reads TGCGCCAGCAGCTTGATCGGGACAGGAGCTATGAACACTGAAGCTTTCTTT. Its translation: CASSLIGTGAMNTEAFF.

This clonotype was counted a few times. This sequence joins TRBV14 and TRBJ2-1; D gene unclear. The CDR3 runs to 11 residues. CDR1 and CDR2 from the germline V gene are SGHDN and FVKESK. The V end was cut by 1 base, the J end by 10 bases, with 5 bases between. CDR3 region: CASSQGWEQFF. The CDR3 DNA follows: TGTGCCAGCAGCCAAGGGTGGGAGCAGTTCTTC.

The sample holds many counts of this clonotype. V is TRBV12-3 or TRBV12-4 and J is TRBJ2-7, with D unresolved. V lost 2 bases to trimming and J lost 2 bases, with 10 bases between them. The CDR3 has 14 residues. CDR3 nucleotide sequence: TGTGCCAGCAGTTTAAGTGCGCTAGCCTACGAGCAGTACTTC. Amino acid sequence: CASSLSALAYEQYF.